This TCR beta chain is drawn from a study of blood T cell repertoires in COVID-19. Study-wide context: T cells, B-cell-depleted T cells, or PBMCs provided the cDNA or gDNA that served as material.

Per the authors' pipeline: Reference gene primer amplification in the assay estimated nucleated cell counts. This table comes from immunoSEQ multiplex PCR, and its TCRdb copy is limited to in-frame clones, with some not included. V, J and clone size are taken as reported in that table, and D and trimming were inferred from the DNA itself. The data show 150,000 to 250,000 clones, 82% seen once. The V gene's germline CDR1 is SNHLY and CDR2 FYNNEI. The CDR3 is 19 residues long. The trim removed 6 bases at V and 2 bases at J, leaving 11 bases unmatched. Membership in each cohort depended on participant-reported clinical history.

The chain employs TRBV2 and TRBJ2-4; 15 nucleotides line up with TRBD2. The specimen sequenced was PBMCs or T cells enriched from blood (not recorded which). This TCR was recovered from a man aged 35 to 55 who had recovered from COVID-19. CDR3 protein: CASRDPGTSGRRPKNIQYF. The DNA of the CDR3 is TGTGCCAGCAGGGATCCCGGGACTAGCGGGAGGAGGCCCAAAAACATTCAGTACTTC.